The 20 T cell receptor beta chains in this list originate from one sample, sequenced in a study of Ad26.COV2.S vaccination and SARS-CoV-2 variants. The data were produced by immunoSEQ multiplex PCR, yet TCRdb's version contains in-frame clones alone and is incomplete. The table records about 420,000 clones, around 87% of them present only once. Treatment: some 19 received Ad26.COV2.S at low or high dose, single or two shots; five or six received placebo; per-sample allocation not given. Material that was analyzed had been drawn on day 63 after the first vaccine or placebo injection. The source was peripheral blood, collected in a trial of Ad26.COV2.S vaccine versus placebo. All receptors come from a person aged 18 to 59 who received the Ad26.COV2.S COVID-19 vaccine or a placebo.

The rearrangement links TRBV6-6 to TRBJ1-4, with 8 bases fitting TRBD1. The CDR3 spans 17 residues. Looked up from germline, CDR1 is MNHNY and CDR2 is SVGAGI (reference sequence). The J segment lost 7 bases and the V segment lost 6 bases, leaving 16 bases of the junction unmatched. The CDR3 nucleotides read TGTGCCAGCAGACGACAGGGGACGATTCGGTTTGGTGAAAAACTGTTTTTT. It encodes CASRRQGTIRFGEKLFF.

The chain combines TRBV7-9 with TRBJ2-2, with unresolved D. CDR3 length: 13 residues. Trimming stripped 5 bases from V and 1 base from J, with 5 bases between. Germline V gene lookup returns CDR1 SEHNR and CDR2 FQNEAQ (reference sequence). This chain's CDR3 is CASSLKNTGELFF. DNA for the CDR3: TGTGCCAGCAGCCTGAAGAACACCGGGGAGCTGTTTTTT. Supplemented by reference TRBV7-9 and TRBJ2-2, the full variable domain reads DTGVSQNPRHKITKRGQNVTFRCDPISEHNRLYWYRQTLGQGPEFLTYFQNEAQLEKSRLLSDRFSAERPKGSFSTLEIQRTEQGDSAMYLCASSLKNTGELFFGEGSRLTVL.

J is TRBJ1-4 and V is TRBV4-3; no firm D call. Germline loops: CDR1 LGHNA, CDR2 YSLEER. This CDR3 has 15 amino acids. Trimming left V 0 bases short and J 7 bases short, with 12 bases between. The CDR3 here is CASSQDPGEGEKLFF. In nucleotides, the CDR3 is TGCGCCAGCAGCCAAGATCCCGGGGAGGGTGAAAAACTGTTTTTT.

The chain couples TRBV4-1 to TRBJ1-5; TRBD1 might be the D (6 bases). Germline V lookup: CDR1 MGHRA, CDR2 YSYEKL. The CDR3 runs to 14 residues. The V gene lost 4 bases and the J gene lost 3 bases, with 10 bases spanning the gap. CDR3 DNA: TGCGCCAGCAGCCTCGGACAGATCAATCAGCCCCAGCATTTT. This translates into CASSLGQINQPQHF.

V gene TRBV28 combines with J gene TRBJ2-3, with 15 bases identical to TRBD2. CDR3 length: 17 amino acids. Germline-derived CDR1 and CDR2 are MDHEN and SYDVKM. V was pared by 5 bases and J by 2 bases, with 5 bases of the junction left unmatched. The CDR3: CASSEGLAGGYTDTQYF. CDR3 nucleotides: TGTGCCAGCAGTGAGGGACTAGCGGGGGGCTACACAGATACGCAGTATTTT.

This rearrangement joins TRBV5-1 to TRBJ2-7, with TRBD2 identical over 13 bases. In germline, CDR1 is SGHRS, CDR2 YFSETQ. CDR3 length equals 17 residues. V dropped 3 bases and J dropped 3; count of bases not matched to a gene: 9. The CDR3 DNA is TGCGCCAGCAGCTATTCGACTAGCGGGGGGTCCCTCTACGAGCAGTACTTC. Encoded protein: CASSYSTSGGSLYEQYF.

V gene TRBV7-9 combines with J gene TRBJ2-3; D is possibly TRBD1 (6 bases). This CDR3 is 14 amino acids long. V lost 4 bases and J lost 2, with 10 bases in between. Per germline, CDR1 SEHNR and CDR2 FQNEAQ (reference sequence). The CDR3 sequence: CASSSRTDTDTQYF. As DNA, the CDR3 is TGTGCCAGCAGCTCCCGGACAGACACAGATACGCAGTATTTT.

The count of this clone is one. The V call is TRBV11-3, the J call TRBJ2-1; the D call may be TRBD1 or TRBD2 (5 bases each). The V end lost 3 bases, the J end lost 8 bases, and 11 bases lay between the germline ends. Germline-derived CDR1 and CDR2 are SGHNT and YENEEA. CDR3 size: 13 residues. The CDR3 sequence: CASSFGGKDEQFF. The DNA for the CDR3 is TGTGCCAGCAGCTTTGGGGGTAAAGATGAGCAGTTCTTC. Using reference TRBV11-3 and TRBJ2-1 for the parts outside the CDR3, the full variable domain is EAGVVQSPRYKIIEKKQPVAFWCNPISGHNTLYWYLQNLGQGPELLIRYENEEAVDDSQLPKDRFSAERLKGVDSTLKIQPAELGDSAVYLCASSFGGKDEQFFGPGTRLTVL.

J is TRBJ2-7 and V is TRBV4-3; 9 bases agree with TRBD1. Trimming at V came to 4 bases and at J to 0 bases, leaving 1 base not matched to a gene. The germline V gene encodes CDR1 LGHNA and CDR2 YSLEER. The CDR3 consists of 14 residues. In DNA, the CDR3 is TGCGCCAGCAGCCTACAGGGGGCCTCCTACGAGCAGTACTTC. Protein sequence: CASSLQGASYEQYF.

This clone occurred a few times. For the CDR3, the DNA is TGTGCCAGCAGCGTAGGTAGGGTTGCAACTAATGAAAAACTGTTTTTT. Translated, it gives CASSVGRVATNEKLFF. This chain uses TRBV11-3 with TRBJ1-4; D remains unclear. Trimming took 5 bases from V and 0 from J, leaving 13 bases between them. The CDR3 is 16 residues long. Germline-derived CDR1 and CDR2 are SGHNT and YENEEA.

The J gene is TRBJ1-1, the V gene TRBV19; D is perhaps TRBD1 (6 bases). The CDR3 covers 14 residues. V was cut by 4 bases and J by 2 bases, with 11 bases left in between. The germline gives CDR1 LNHDA, CDR2 SQIVND (reference sequence). This CDR3 is CASSRGGQNTEAFF. CDR3 in DNA: TGTGCCAGTAGTAGGGGGGGGCAAAACACTGAAGCTTTCTTT.

V usage is TRBV24-1 and J usage is TRBJ2-5; D remains ambiguous. V was trimmed by 3 bases and J by 2 bases, leaving 12 bases between them. CDR1 and CDR2 (germline): KGHDR, SFDVKD. The CDR3 sequence is 15 residues long. The CDR3 here is CATSDPRTRQETQYF. The CDR3 DNA is TGTGCCACCAGTGATCCGAGGACGAGGCAAGAGACCCAGTACTTC.

This clone was counted a single time. V and J are TRBV5-6 and TRBJ1-2; D not resolved. Germline assignment: CDR1 SGHDT and CDR2 YYEEEE. The CDR3 length is 16 residues. V lost 2 bases to trimming and J lost 7 bases, with 21 bases between them. CDR3: CASSFFSLSNKAGYTF. As DNA, the CDR3 is TGTGCCAGCAGCTTCTTTTCTCTAAGTAACAAGGCTGGCTACACCTTC.

This rearrangement joins TRBV30 to TRBJ2-4, with TRBD2 identical over 8 bases. The V segment lost 0 bases and the J segment 6 bases; nucleotides outside the gene matches: 4. The CDR3 contains 14 residues. Germline CDR1 reads GTSNPN; CDR2 reads SVGIG (reference sequence). This CDR3 is CAWSVGSGVNIQYF. For the CDR3, the DNA is TGTGCCTGGAGTGTAGGTAGCGGGGTAAACATTCAGTACTTC.

The chain couples TRBV7-2 to TRBJ2-4; unclear D gene. In germline, CDR1 is SGHTA, CDR2 FQGNSA. CDR3 length equals 16 residues. Trimming removed 0 bases from V and 2 bases from J, with 11 bases in between. In nucleotides, the CDR3 is TGTGCCAGCAGCTTAGCCGACCCTGGGTCCAAAAACATTCAGTACTTC. Residues: CASSLADPGSKNIQYF.

The sample holds a few counts of this clone. The V gene is TRBV6-2 or TRBV6-3, the J gene TRBJ2-7; perhaps TRBD1 as D (6 bases). Germline V gene sequence: CDR1 MNHEY, CDR2 SVGEGT. The CDR3 runs 13 residues. The V and J ends lost 2 bases and 4 bases respectively, with 9 bases between them. As DNA, the CDR3 is TGTGCCAGCAGTTACCAGAGGGGGTACGAGCAGTACTTC. Encoded protein: CASSYQRGYEQYF.

Points on this clone: At the DNA level, this CDR3 is encoded by other sequences in the same sample as well. V and J are TRBV7-6 and TRBJ2-5; D gene uncertain. This CDR3 contains 11 residues. Germline V gene data show CDR1 as SGHVS and CDR2 as FNYEAQ. The germline V and J ends were trimmed by 5 bases and 5 bases, with 6 bases remaining between them. This CDR3 reads CASSLSETQYF. The DNA of the CDR3 is TGTGCCAGCAGCCTCTCGGAGACCCAGTACTTC. The complete variable domain, with remaining parts taken from reference TRBV7-6 and TRBJ2-5, reads GAGVSQSPRYKVTKRGQDVALRCDPISGHVSLYWYRQALGQGPEFLTYFNYEAQQDKSGLPNDRFSAERPEGSISTLTIQRTEQRDSAMYRCASSLSETQYFGPGTRLLVL.

This clone appeared a few times. The chain links TRBV5-6 to TRBJ2-5, with D possibly called TRBD1 or TRBD2 (5 bases each). CDR3 length equals 15 residues. V shed 4 bases and J shed 4 bases, with 17 bases lying between them. Per the germline V gene, CDR1 is SGHDT and CDR2 is YYEEEE. CDR3 sequence reads: CASSLREGIAETQYF. DNA of the CDR3: TGTGCCAGCAGCCTTCGAGAGGGGATCGCAGAGACCCAGTACTTC.

J is TRBJ1-2 and V is TRBV7-8; tentative D call: TRBD1 (5 bases). The CDR3 contains 14 residues. Germline CDR1 reads SGHVS; CDR2 reads FQNEAQ. Trimming stripped 2 bases from V and 4 bases from J, with 11 bases between. The CDR3 here is CASSLKGASYGYTF. The CDR3 bases are TGTGCCAGCAGCTTAAAAGGGGCGTCCTATGGCTACACCTTC.

The chain employs TRBV7-2 and TRBJ2-5; TRBD1 agrees at 7 bases. This CDR3 region has 15 residues. The V and J ends lost 5 bases and 2 bases, in that order; junction bases with no gene match: 8. Looked up from germline, CDR1 is SGHTA and CDR2 is FQGNSA. The CDR3 sequence: CASSPSPGQQETQYF. For the CDR3, the DNA is TGTGCCAGCAGCCCTTCGCCGGGACAGCAAGAGACCCAGTACTTC.